These T cell receptor beta chains were read from a single sample in a study of blood T cells in healthy people across ages. TCRdb used MiXCR to reprocess the 5' RACE reads, holding one entry per CDR3 protein. Here the sample spans 800,000 or so distinct CDR3 sequences, roughly 60% being singletons. Sequencing input: blood. These receptors were collected from a man aged 25 to 40 in good health. Both conserved end residues are part of each CDR3. The order of the fields is J gene, clone size, V gene, D gene, CDR3 protein, CDR3 DNA. The D gene is left open where the match is weak. For some rows the clone size is stated as once, few or many, or as a class when expanded; others skip it.

j_gene: TRBJ2-3; abundance: NA; v_gene: TRBV20-1; d_gene: TRBD2; CDR3aa: CSAIAGEEITDTQYF; CDR3nt: TGCAGTGCGATAGCGGGAGAGGAGATCACAGATACGCAGTATTTT
j_gene: TRBJ1-1; abundance: few; v_gene: TRBV6-6; d_gene: NA; CDR3aa: CASSYPTVNTEAFF; CDR3nt: TGTGCCAGCAGTTATCCCACGGTGAACACTGAAGCTTTCTTT
j_gene: TRBJ2-7; abundance: few; v_gene: TRBV6-2/TRBV6-3; d_gene: TRBD1; CDR3aa: CASSHGQGLHYEQYF; CDR3nt: TGTGCCAGCAGTCACGGACAGGGGCTCCATTACGAGCAGTACTTC
j_gene: TRBJ2-1; abundance: NA; v_gene: TRBV11-3; d_gene: TRBD2; CDR3aa: CASSPGTAPTGGEQFF; CDR3nt: TGTGCCAGCAGCCCGGGGACTGCCCCAACGGGAGGCGAGCAGTTCTTC
j_gene: TRBJ2-1; abundance: NA; v_gene: TRBV7-9; d_gene: TRBD1; CDR3aa: CASSPMGQPTRFDEQFF; CDR3nt: TGTGCCAGCAGCCCGATGGGACAGCCCACGCGTTTCGATGAGCAGTTCTTC
j_gene: TRBJ2-5; abundance: NA; v_gene: TRBV7-2; d_gene: TRBD1; CDR3aa: CASSQAGQGVETQYF; CDR3nt: TGTGCCAGCAGCCAAGCGGGACAGGGGGTGGAGACCCAGTACTTC
j_gene: TRBJ2-6; abundance: NA; v_gene: TRBV12-3/TRBV12-4; d_gene: NA; CDR3aa: CASRYKTAGANVPTF; CDR3nt: TGTGCCAGCAGATATAAGACAGCTGGGGCCAACGTCCCGACTTTC
j_gene: TRBJ1-4; abundance: NA; v_gene: TRBV5-1; d_gene: NA; CDR3aa: CASSPRRINEKLFF; CDR3nt: TGCGCCAGCAGCCCCCGGCGGATTAATGAGAAACTGTTTTTT
j_gene: TRBJ2-3; abundance: NA; v_gene: TRBV7-9; d_gene: NA; CDR3aa: CASSPGRNTDTQYF; CDR3nt: TGTGCCAGCAGCCCCGGACGGAATACAGATACGCAGTATTTT
j_gene: TRBJ2-5; abundance: NA; v_gene: TRBV2; d_gene: NA; CDR3aa: CASSQTYQETQYF; CDR3nt: TGTGCCAGCAGTCAAACGTACCAAGAGACCCAGTACTTC
j_gene: TRBJ2-7; abundance: NA; v_gene: TRBV2; d_gene: NA; CDR3aa: CASSEYGLGSYEQYF; CDR3nt: TGTGCCAGCAGTGAATACGGGTTAGGATCCTACGAGCAGTACTTC
j_gene: TRBJ1-5; abundance: NA; v_gene: TRBV7-2; d_gene: NA; CDR3aa: CASSLAGVLGQPQHF; CDR3nt: TGTGCCAGCAGCTTAGCGGGGGTTTTGGGGCAGCCCCAGCATTTT
j_gene: TRBJ1-2; abundance: NA; v_gene: TRBV20-1; d_gene: TRBD1; CDR3aa: CSAQKGQGVGYTF; CDR3nt: TGCAGTGCGCAAAAGGGACAGGGGGTTGGCTACACCTTC
j_gene: TRBJ1-6; abundance: NA; v_gene: TRBV3-1; d_gene: NA; CDR3aa: CASSQRGPGNYSPLHF; CDR3nt: TGTGCCAGCAGCCAACGGGGGCCGGGTAATTATTCACCCCTCCACTTT
j_gene: TRBJ2-3; abundance: NA; v_gene: TRBV29-1; d_gene: NA; CDR3aa: CSVERSGLDTQYF; CDR3nt: TGCAGCGTTGAAAGGTCAGGGTTGGATACGCAGTATTTT
j_gene: TRBJ1-1; abundance: NA; v_gene: TRBV10-3; d_gene: NA; CDR3aa: CATQRGQETVDTEAFF; CDR3nt: TGTGCCACCCAGAGAGGGCAGGAGACCGTAGACACTGAAGCTTTCTTT
j_gene: TRBJ2-7; abundance: NA; v_gene: TRBV7-2; d_gene: NA; CDR3aa: CASSFLGGFSYEQYF; CDR3nt: TGTGCCAGCAGCTTCCTTGGTGGATTCTCCTACGAGCAGTACTTC
j_gene: TRBJ2-7; abundance: few; v_gene: TRBV12-3/TRBV12-4; d_gene: TRBD2; CDR3aa: CASTPTSGYEQYF; CDR3nt: TGTGCCAGCACCCCCACTAGCGGTTACGAGCAGTACTTC
j_gene: TRBJ2-5; abundance: NA; v_gene: TRBV25-1; d_gene: NA; CDR3aa: CASSEGYLFQETQYF; CDR3nt: TGTGCCAGCAGTGAAGGTTATTTGTTCCAAGAGACCCAGTACTTC
j_gene: TRBJ1-2; abundance: few; v_gene: TRBV4-3; d_gene: NA; CDR3aa: CASSQTGREDDYGYTF; CDR3nt: TGCGCCAGCAGCCAAACTGGGAGGGAAGATGACTATGGCTACACCTTC
j_gene: TRBJ2-1; abundance: NA; v_gene: TRBV4-3; d_gene: NA; CDR3aa: CASSQEPGPSSYNEQFF; CDR3nt: TGCGCCAGCAGCCAAGAACCAGGGCCGAGCTCCTACAATGAGCAGTTCTTC
j_gene: TRBJ1-2; abundance: NA; v_gene: TRBV25-1; d_gene: NA; CDR3aa: CASSEFGSKGYTF; CDR3nt: TGTGCCAGCAGTGAATTTGGCTCAAAGGGCTACACCTTC
j_gene: TRBJ2-5; abundance: NA; v_gene: TRBV6-1; d_gene: TRBD2; CDR3aa: CASSEWSSGGLENEQYF; CDR3nt: TGTGCCAGCAGTGAATGGAGTAGCGGGGGCTTAGAGAATGAGCAGTACTTC
j_gene: TRBJ2-7; abundance: few; v_gene: TRBV5-1; d_gene: TRBD2; CDR3aa: CASSLEASSGRTYEQYF; CDR3nt: TGCGCCAGCAGCTTGGAAGCCTCTAGCGGGCGAACCTACGAGCAGTACTTC
j_gene: TRBJ1-5; abundance: NA; v_gene: TRBV6-6; d_gene: NA; CDR3aa: CASSSRGSYQPQHF; CDR3nt: TGTGCCAGCAGTAGCCGTGGCAGCTATCAGCCCCAGCATTTT
j_gene: TRBJ2-4; abundance: NA; v_gene: TRBV4-3; d_gene: NA; CDR3aa: CASSQEEGNIQYF; CDR3nt: TGCGCCAGCAGCCAAGAAGAGGGGAACATTCAGTACTTC
j_gene: TRBJ1-1; abundance: NA; v_gene: TRBV9; d_gene: NA; CDR3aa: CASSPREPGEAFF; CDR3nt: TGTGCCAGCAGCCCTAGGGAGCCCGGTGAAGCTTTCTTT
j_gene: TRBJ1-4; abundance: NA; v_gene: TRBV29-1; d_gene: TRBD1; CDR3aa: CSVEGGTGGEKLFF; CDR3nt: TGCAGCGTTGAAGGGGGCACAGGGGGGGAAAAACTGTTTTTT
j_gene: TRBJ2-1; abundance: NA; v_gene: TRBV29-1; d_gene: NA; CDR3aa: CSVGMGDEQFF; CDR3nt: TGCAGCGTTGGGATGGGTGATGAGCAGTTCTTC
j_gene: TRBJ2-1; abundance: NA; v_gene: TRBV10-3; d_gene: NA; CDR3aa: CAISESGSGLKYNEQFF; CDR3nt: TGTGCCATCAGTGAGTCGGGATCCGGGCTGAAATACAATGAGCAGTTCTTC
j_gene: TRBJ2-5; abundance: NA; v_gene: TRBV5-1; d_gene: NA; CDR3aa: CASSWDGSPEETQYF; CDR3nt: TGCGCCAGCAGCTGGGACGGGAGTCCGGAAGAGACCCAGTACTTC
j_gene: TRBJ2-6; abundance: few; v_gene: TRBV27; d_gene: TRBD2; CDR3aa: CASSLSTPGLAETRSGANVLTF; CDR3nt: TGTGCCAGCAGTTTATCGACCCCGGGACTAGCGGAAACTCGCTCTGGGGCCAACGTCCTGACTTTC
j_gene: TRBJ2-1; abundance: few; v_gene: TRBV29-1; d_gene: NA; CDR3aa: CSGQAGSYNEQFF; CDR3nt: TGCAGCGGCCAGGCGGGCTCCTACAATGAGCAGTTCTTC
j_gene: TRBJ2-7; abundance: NA; v_gene: TRBV12-3/TRBV12-4; d_gene: TRBD1; CDR3aa: CASSLRWTGEANEQYF; CDR3nt: TGTGCCAGCAGTCTGCGTTGGACAGGGGAGGCCAACGAGCAGTACTTC
j_gene: TRBJ2-7; abundance: NA; v_gene: TRBV5-1; d_gene: NA; CDR3aa: CASGWGEGMAYYEQYF; CDR3nt: TGCGCCAGCGGCTGGGGAGAGGGGATGGCATACTACGAGCAGTACTTC
j_gene: TRBJ1-5; abundance: NA; v_gene: TRBV27; d_gene: TRBD1; CDR3aa: CASRYTGDQPQHF; CDR3nt: TGTGCCAGCAGGTATACAGGGGATCAGCCCCAGCATTTT
j_gene: TRBJ2-5; abundance: NA; v_gene: TRBV7-2; d_gene: NA; CDR3aa: CASSTYGETQYF; CDR3nt: TGTGCCAGCAGTACGTACGGGGAGACCCAGTACTTC
j_gene: TRBJ1-5; abundance: NA; v_gene: TRBV3-1; d_gene: NA; CDR3aa: CASSQGPLGWPQHF; CDR3nt: TGTGCCAGCAGCCAAGGGCCCCTGGGTTGGCCCCAGCATTTT
j_gene: TRBJ2-7; abundance: few; v_gene: TRBV6-6; d_gene: NA; CDR3aa: CASSYLIGTNNYEQYF; CDR3nt: TGTGCCAGCAGTTACTTAATCGGGACAAATAATTACGAGCAGTACTTC
j_gene: TRBJ1-5; abundance: NA; v_gene: TRBV20-1; d_gene: NA; CDR3aa: CSASPQSGSNQPQHF; CDR3nt: TGCAGTGCTAGCCCCCAATCGGGAAGTAATCAGCCCCAGCATTTT
j_gene: TRBJ2-1; abundance: few; v_gene: TRBV2; d_gene: TRBD1; CDR3aa: CASLEQGVYNEQFF; CDR3nt: TGTGCCAGCCTTGAACAGGGGGTCTACAATGAGCAGTTCTTC
j_gene: TRBJ1-1; abundance: NA; v_gene: TRBV7-6; d_gene: NA; CDR3aa: CASSSLTGGYTEAFF; CDR3nt: TGTGCCAGCAGCTCCTTGACAGGAGGGTACACTGAAGCTTTCTTT
j_gene: TRBJ1-2; abundance: NA; v_gene: TRBV5-1; d_gene: NA; CDR3aa: CASRPEGLYGYTF; CDR3nt: TGCGCCAGCAGGCCGGAGGGGCTCTATGGCTACACCTTC
j_gene: TRBJ2-7; abundance: few; v_gene: TRBV7-9; d_gene: NA; CDR3aa: CASSYGLYEQYF; CDR3nt: TGTGCCAGCAGTTACGGGTTATACGAGCAGTACTTC
j_gene: TRBJ1-2; abundance: few; v_gene: TRBV4-2; d_gene: NA; CDR3aa: CASSQDLGGNYGYTF; CDR3nt: TGTGCCAGCAGCCAAGATCTGGGGGGGAACTATGGCTACACCTTC
j_gene: TRBJ2-5; abundance: NA; v_gene: TRBV30; d_gene: NA; CDR3aa: CAWSATWGEQYF; CDR3nt: TGTGCCTGGAGCGCTACTTGGGGAGAGCAGTACTTC
j_gene: TRBJ2-1; abundance: NA; v_gene: TRBV5-5; d_gene: TRBD2; CDR3aa: CASSLEPVTSGVGEQFF; CDR3nt: TGTGCCAGCAGCTTGGAACCGGTGACTAGCGGGGTGGGTGAGCAGTTCTTC
j_gene: TRBJ2-1; abundance: NA; v_gene: TRBV7-9; d_gene: NA; CDR3aa: CASSSEVRGPYNEQFF; CDR3nt: TGTGCCAGCAGCTCGGAGGTGCGGGGCCCTTACAATGAGCAGTTCTTC
j_gene: TRBJ2-1; abundance: few; v_gene: TRBV6-6; d_gene: TRBD1; CDR3aa: CASSPTGIELQFF; CDR3nt: TGTGCCAGCAGCCCGACAGGGATAGAGCTGCAGTTCTTC
j_gene: TRBJ2-7; abundance: NA; v_gene: TRBV20-1; d_gene: NA; CDR3aa: CSAPGLDSYEQYF; CDR3nt: TGCAGTGCCCCCGGACTGGACTCCTACGAGCAGTACTTC
j_gene: TRBJ2-7; abundance: few; v_gene: TRBV7-2; d_gene: NA; CDR3aa: CASSLGARDEQYF; CDR3nt: TGTGCCAGCAGCTTAGGGGCCCGGGACGAGCAGTACTTC
j_gene: TRBJ2-1; abundance: NA; v_gene: TRBV7-7; d_gene: TRBD2; CDR3aa: CASSQLSRGGYNEQFF; CDR3nt: TGTGCTAGCAGCCAACTGTCGCGCGGGGGGTACAATGAGCAGTTCTTC
j_gene: TRBJ2-5; abundance: many; v_gene: TRBV7-9; d_gene: NA; CDR3aa: CASSGQETQYF; CDR3nt: TGTGCCAGCAGCGGCCAAGAGACCCAGTACTTC
j_gene: TRBJ2-5; abundance: NA; v_gene: TRBV2; d_gene: NA; CDR3aa: CASCSGTSETQYF; CDR3nt: TGTGCCAGCTGCTCAGGAACCTCGGAGACCCAGTACTTC
j_gene: TRBJ2-1; abundance: NA; v_gene: TRBV6-2/TRBV6-3; d_gene: NA; CDR3aa: CASDYLEGTYNEQFF; CDR3nt: TGTGCCAGCGACTACCTTGAGGGAACCTACAATGAGCAGTTCTTC
j_gene: TRBJ1-5; abundance: few; v_gene: TRBV7-9; d_gene: NA; CDR3aa: CASSLGVGNQPQHF; CDR3nt: TGTGCCAGCAGCCTGGGAGTTGGCAATCAGCCCCAGCATTTT
j_gene: TRBJ1-2; abundance: NA; v_gene: TRBV4-1; d_gene: NA; CDR3aa: CASSQDNRVNGYTF; CDR3nt: TGCGCCAGCAGCCAAGACAACAGGGTAAATGGCTACACCTTC